Listed below are T cell receptor beta chains from one sample, sequenced in a study of blood T cell repertoires in COVID-19. Clones were sequenced by immunoSEQ multiplex PCR, and TCRdb holds only the in-frame ones, with some missing. The sample has around 19,000 clones; 81% are singletons. The specimen was peripheral blood. Receptors originate from a man between 40 and 49 years old with active or convalescent COVID-19. Each CDR3 is given with its conserved first and last residue. Fields, in order: V gene, clone size, D gene, J gene, CDR3 DNA, CDR3 protein. D genes are given only for firm matches. Clone size is not always given. Where it is, it says once, few, many or a class for expanded clones.

V: TRBV19; size: few; D: TRBD2; J: TRBJ2-1; DNA: TGTGCCAGTGGGACTAGCTGGACCTACAATGAGCAGTTCTTC; CDR3: CASGTSWTYNEQFF
V: TRBV6-5; size: .; D: .; J: TRBJ2-2; DNA: TGTGCCAGCAGTCCTCTGCCAGGGGTGACCGGGGAGCTGTTTTTT; CDR3: CASSPLPGVTGELFF
V: TRBV21-1; size: .; D: .; J: TRBJ1-6; DNA: TGTGCCAGGGGCGGGTCGCCACGTTATAATTCACCCCTCCACTTT; CDR3: CARGGSPRYNSPLHF
V: TRBV7-9; size: .; D: .; J: TRBJ1-6; DNA: TGTGCCAGCAGCTTAGAAGGGGGTGGTTCACCCCTCCACTTT; CDR3: CASSLEGGGSPLHF
V: TRBV12-3/TRBV12-4; size: .; D: .; J: TRBJ2-5; DNA: TGTGCCACTCCACGCTGCAGTCAAGAGACCCAGTACTTC; CDR3: CATPRCSQETQYF
V: TRBV7-8; size: .; D: .; J: TRBJ2-3; DNA: TGTGCCAGCAGCCAGGGGTTTGATACGCAGTATTTT; CDR3: CASSQGFDTQYF
V: TRBV15; size: .; D: .; J: TRBJ2-3; DNA: TGTGCCACCAGCACCCGTACAGGGTCCGGCACAGATACGCAGTATTTT; CDR3: CATSTRTGSGTDTQYF
V: TRBV5-1; size: once; D: TRBD1; J: TRBJ2-5; DNA: TGCGCCAGCAGCTTGGCCAGGGGGAGTGGGTTAGGTGAGACCCAGTACTTC; CDR3: CASSLARGSGLGETQYF
V: TRBV3-1/TRBV3-2; size: .; D: .; J: TRBJ1-1; DNA: TGTGCCAGATTCATGAACACTGAAGCTTTCTTT; CDR3: CARFMNTEAFF
V: TRBV6-6; size: .; D: .; J: TRBJ1-2; DNA: TGTGCCAGCAGCCCGGGAGGGGGTTATGGCTACACCTTC; CDR3: CASSPGGGYGYTF
V: TRBV3-1/TRBV3-2; size: .; D: .; J: TRBJ1-5; DNA: TGTGCCAGCAGCCAATATCCAGGGCCCCCGTATAGCAATCAGCCCCAGCATTTT; CDR3: CASSQYPGPPYSNQPQHF
V: TRBV7-8; size: .; D: .; J: TRBJ1-1; DNA: TGTGCCAGCAGCTCGAACAGGATCCCGGGTTTCTCCCTTCTGAACACTGAAGCTTTCTTT; CDR3: CASSSNRIPGFSLLNTEAFF
V: TRBV19; size: .; D: TRBD1; J: TRBJ2-3; DNA: TGTGCCAGTAGGGACAGGCCGGGAGATACGCAGTATTTT; CDR3: CASRDRPGDTQYF
V: TRBV10-3; size: .; D: TRBD1; J: TRBJ1-2; DNA: TGTGCCGTCCTGTCGGGACAGGACAACTATGGCTACACCTTC; CDR3: CAVLSGQDNYGYTF
V: TRBV7-9; size: once; D: .; J: TRBJ1-6; DNA: TGTGCCAGCAGCTTCCGGGACAAGGACAAGGGGAACTCACCCCTCCACTTT; CDR3: CASSFRDKDKGNSPLHF
V: TRBV9; size: .; D: .; J: TRBJ2-3; DNA: TGTGCCAGCAGCGCCCGTCAAGGACTGGCTAGCACAGATACGCAGTATTTT; CDR3: CASSARQGLASTDTQYF
V: TRBV6-4; size: .; D: TRBD1; J: TRBJ1-3; DNA: TGTGCCAGCAGTGCGGGACAGGGCTCTGGAAACACCATATATTTT; CDR3: CASSAGQGSGNTIYF
V: TRBV12-5; size: .; D: .; J: TRBJ2-4; DNA: TGTGCTAGTGGTTCGCAACAGGGCCTTGGCATTCAGTACTTC; CDR3: CASGSQQGLGIQYF
V: TRBV9; size: .; D: TRBD2; J: TRBJ2-3; DNA: TGTGCCAGCAGCGTAGGTACTAGCGAGGCAGATACGCAGTATTTT; CDR3: CASSVGTSEADTQYF
V: TRBV6-5; size: .; D: .; J: TRBJ1-5; DNA: TGTGCCAGCAGTTACTTGGTAGGGGGTCAGCCCCAGCATTTT; CDR3: CASSYLVGGQPQHF
V: TRBV11-3; size: .; D: TRBD2; J: TRBJ2-5; DNA: TGTGCCAGCAGCGGGGGGGAAGAGACCCAGTACTTC; CDR3: CASSGGEETQYF
V: TRBV19; size: .; D: TRBD1; J: TRBJ2-7; DNA: TGTGCCAGTGCCGGGACAGGGCACTACGAGCAGTACTTC; CDR3: CASAGTGHYEQYF
V: TRBV19; size: .; D: TRBD1; J: TRBJ2-2; DNA: TGTGCCAGTAGAGCCCCCGGGACAGCGACCGGGGAGCTGTTTTTT; CDR3: CASRAPGTATGELFF
V: TRBV6-5; size: .; D: .; J: TRBJ1-3; DNA: TGTGCCAGCAGTTACTCTTCGGGAGGCGTTGGAAACACCATATATTTT; CDR3: CASSYSSGGVGNTIYF
V: TRBV19; size: .; D: .; J: TRBJ1-1; DNA: TGTGCCAGTAGTATAGGGGGAACAGGGTATGAAGCTTTCTTT; CDR3: CASSIGGTGYEAFF
V: TRBV7-8; size: .; D: .; J: TRBJ1-3; DNA: TGTGCCAGCAGCGTACAGGGATTCGGAAACACCATATATTTT; CDR3: CASSVQGFGNTIYF
V: TRBV6-2/TRBV6-3; size: .; D: .; J: TRBJ1-2; DNA: TGTGCCAGCAGTAGGGACACCAACTATGGCTACACCTTC; CDR3: CASSRDTNYGYTF
V: TRBV5-8; size: once; D: TRBD1; J: TRBJ1-6; DNA: TGTGCCAGCAGAACGGGACAGGGAATAGCATCACCCCTCCACTTT; CDR3: CASRTGQGIASPLHF
V: TRBV3-1/TRBV3-2; size: .; D: TRBD2; J: TRBJ2-1; DNA: TGTGCCAGCAGCCAAGACCGGGGGGCCTACAATGAGCAGTTCTTC; CDR3: CASSQDRGAYNEQFF
V: TRBV3-1/TRBV3-2; size: .; D: .; J: TRBJ1-5; DNA: TGTGCCAGCAGCCAAGGGGGCAACAAGCCCCAGCATTTT; CDR3: CASSQGGNKPQHF
V: TRBV9; size: .; D: TRBD2; J: TRBJ2-3; DNA: TGTGCCAGCAGCGTATTTACCCCCGGGGCTAGCGGGGAGACAGATACGCAGTATTTT; CDR3: CASSVFTPGASGETDTQYF
V: TRBV19; size: .; D: TRBD1; J: TRBJ2-3; DNA: TGTGCCAGTAGTAAACCGGGACAGGGGGCTTTTTATACGCAGTATTTT; CDR3: CASSKPGQGAFYTQYF
V: TRBV3-1/TRBV3-2; size: few; D: .; J: TRBJ1-2; DNA: TGTGCCAGCAGTCTCATTGGCGGGAGAGGCGGCTACACCTTC; CDR3: CASSLIGGRGGYTF
V: TRBV7-7; size: once; D: .; J: TRBJ2-7; DNA: TGTGCTAGCAGCTTAGCAGGGGATTCCTACGAGCAGTACTTC; CDR3: CASSLAGDSYEQYF
V: TRBV7-8; size: .; D: TRBD2; J: TRBJ2-7; DNA: TGTGCCAGCAGCTTAGAGGGACTAGCCTCCTACGAGCAGTACTTC; CDR3: CASSLEGLASYEQYF
V: TRBV2; size: once; D: TRBD1; J: TRBJ1-5; DNA: TGTGCCAGCAGAGGACAGGGTAGCAATCAGCCCCAGCATTTT; CDR3: CASRGQGSNQPQHF
V: TRBV7-6; size: .; D: .; J: TRBJ2-1; DNA: TGTGCCAGCAGCTTATCGGGGAGCTCCTACAATGAGCAGTTCTTC; CDR3: CASSLSGSSYNEQFF
V: TRBV7-9; size: .; D: .; J: TRBJ1-5; DNA: TGTGCCAGCAGCCCCCTAGCCGCAGGCCCCACTCCGACCCAGCATTTT; CDR3: CASSPLAAGPTPTQHF
V: TRBV5-1; size: .; D: TRBD1; J: TRBJ2-7; DNA: TGCGCCAGCAGCTTCACCGGGACAGGGACCCACGAGCAGTACTTC; CDR3: CASSFTGTGTHEQYF
V: TRBV11-2; size: few; D: .; J: TRBJ2-5; DNA: TGTGCCAGCAGCTTCCAGGGAGGAGAGACCCAGTACTTC; CDR3: CASSFQGGETQYF
V: TRBV18; size: .; D: TRBD1; J: TRBJ1-2; DNA: TGTGCCAGCTCTCAAACAGGGGGAAATGGCTACACCTTC; CDR3: CASSQTGGNGYTF
V: TRBV27; size: once; D: TRBD2; J: TRBJ2-2; DNA: TGTGCCAGCAGTTTATCAATTGGACTAGCGGGGGGCCGGAACACCGGGGAGCTGTTTTTT; CDR3: CASSLSIGLAGGRNTGELFF
V: TRBV27; size: few; D: TRBD2; J: TRBJ2-7; DNA: TGTGCCAGCAGCTGGGGGCTAGCGGGATACGAGCAGTACTTC; CDR3: CASSWGLAGYEQYF
V: TRBV7-9; size: once; D: .; J: TRBJ1-4; DNA: TGTGCCAGCAGCTTAGTTCGGGGAATGGATGAAAAACTGTTTTTT; CDR3: CASSLVRGMDEKLFF
V: TRBV3-1/TRBV3-2; size: .; D: TRBD1; J: TRBJ1-2; DNA: TGTGCCAGCAGCCAAGGCCCGACAGGGGGGGATGGCTACACCTTC; CDR3: CASSQGPTGGDGYTF